This T cell receptor beta chain stems from a study of blood T cell repertoires in COVID-19 (dated by TCRdb to about 2020). Study-wide context: Samples covering the acute and convalescent phases of COVID-19 were provided by collaborators in the United States, Italy and Spain. The prospective study material was composed of cDNA or gDNA derived from T cells, B-cell-depleted T cells, or PBMCs. Deeply sampled blood TCRbeta repertoires from subjects exposed to, actively infected with, or recovered from COVID-19 were included in the dataset. The repertoires were released in a freely available public database intended as a resource for research on the immune response to SARS-CoV-2. The samples were drawn from the first 160 participants of the ongoing ImmuneRACE study and from 950 to 1,500 subjects provided by 6 global collaborators. Nearly every sample came with metadata listing a de-identified subject ID, COVID-19 status, age in years and sex. Where HLA class I and class II types were available, the types were taken from metadata supplied by the sample provider, not from assay-based typing. Results and caveats for the whole study, not just this receptor: How much clinical and demographic metadata was included differed by source and by participant, and the metadata was provided uncurated.

Participants in the prospective study were enrolled through a virtual design, were aged roughly 18 to 100 years, and lived in 20 to 30 United States geographic areas. Cohort assignment in the prospective study relied on participant-reported clinical history from a screening survey and a study questionnaire. Recovered participants in ImmuneRACE Cohort 3 were defined as having two consecutive negative NP/OP PCR tests, clearance from a healthcare professional, or resolution of symptoms. Mobile phlebotomists in the prospective study collected whole blood, serum and a nasopharyngeal or oropharyngeal swab from every participant. Prospective study participants could optionally give additional blood draws and questionnaires over an approximately 2-month period. Before DNA extraction, blood samples from the prospective study were shipped at room temperature or frozen. Note on this clone: Its antigen remains undetermined. No qualities accompany the bases; no much larger clone lies one base away.

TCRbeta CDR3 regions were amplified from genomic DNA using the immunoSEQ Assay, a bias-controlled multiplex PCR. As for the original processing: The number of nucleated cells in each sample was estimated by amplification of reference gene primers within the assay. To quantify the absolute abundance of each unique TCRbeta CDR3 rearrangement, sequence reads were collapsed and filtered. For each sample, productive Simpson clonality was calculated as the square root of Simpson's diversity index over productive rearrangements. The immuneACCESS repertoire file appears here via TCRdb, limited to in-frame rearrangements. These files lack a portion of the clones; in checked studies, under half of the deficit traces to unresolved V genes, and the cause of the others is not known. D and trimming come from the DNA, and the V and J calls and clone size come from that table. The sample profile shows roughly 330,000 clones; roughly 86% of them were found once. 5.3% of the sample belongs to the ten largest clones.

The clonotype originates from a young woman who had recovered from COVID-19. Sequenced input: PBMCs or T cells enriched from blood (not recorded which).

The CDR3 has the sequence CASSGQTVWGGYTF. Read as DNA, the sequence is TGTGCCAGCAGCGGACAGACAGTCTGGGGCGGCTACACCTTC. Rearrangement joined TRBV5-6 to TRBJ1-2; tentative D gene TRBD1, with 6 bases matching. Taken from the germline V gene, the CDR1 and CDR2 loops are SGHDT and YYEEEE. The CDR3, cysteine through phenylalanine, is 14 amino acids long. This entry keeps only the CDR3 DNA: 42 bases, framed from base 1. Trimming removed 4 bases from V and 8 bases from J, leaving 18 bases between the germline ends.